This T cell receptor (beta chain) was identified in a study of OX40 agonist ivuxolimab in advanced cancers. Findings of the study overall: At 0.1 to 3.0 mg/kg and by week 6, CD4+ and CD8+ T cells in the blood had expanded clonally. Partly responding patients at 0.1-3.0 mg/kg showed some of the smallest clonal expansion.

Of note for this clone: Its antigen is currently unknown.

Per the germline V gene, CDR1 is MDHEN and CDR2 is SYDVKM. The CDR3 consists of 16 residues. V dropped 5 bases and J dropped 0 bases, with 14 bases sitting between them. Data came from immunoSEQ multiplex PCR; TCRdb stores just in-frame clones and leaves some out. The table has tens of thousands of clones, 90% seen once. V gene TRBV28 combines with J gene TRBJ2-1; the D gene could be TRBD1 or TRBD2 (5 bases each). The TCR originated in an adult with an advanced solid tumor such as melanoma, head and neck, liver or kidney cancer. This material consisted of CD4+ or CD8+ T cells sorted from blood, taken in a trial of the OX40 agonist ivuxolimab. CDR3 bases: TGTGCCAGCAGTATCCCACGAGGGGCCTCCTACAATGAGCAGTTCTTC. It codes for CASSIPRGASYNEQFF.